Below, one T cell receptor beta chain is given with its context. Residents of about two dozen US areas, aged about 18 to 89 years, made up the participants. The authors' processing: Reference gene primer amplification yielded estimated nucleated cell counts. Using immunoSEQ multiplex PCR, the repertoire was profiled, and TCRdb retains in-frame clones only, with some absent. That table furnishes V, J and clone size, whereas the DNA furnished D and trimming. In the table there are around 450,000 clones, roughly 91% of which are singletons. Germline V gene sequence: CDR1 MGHDK, CDR2 SYGVNS. The CDR3 is 13 amino acids. V shed 2 bases, J shed 11 bases, and the junction held 8 bases outside the gene matches. The sample originates from a study of blood T cell repertoires in COVID-19. As for the study in general: PBMCs, B-cell-depleted T cells, or T cells provided the cDNA or gDNA that made up the material.

V and J are TRBV25-1 and TRBJ2-5; TRBD1 matches at 7 bases. The origin of this receptor is a man between 18 and 35 years old who had recovered from COVID-19. Sequenced input: PBMCs or T cells enriched from blood (not recorded which). CDR3 DNA sequence: TGTGCCAGCAGTGAACGGACAGGCTTCATACAGTACTTC. It encodes CASSERTGFIQYF.